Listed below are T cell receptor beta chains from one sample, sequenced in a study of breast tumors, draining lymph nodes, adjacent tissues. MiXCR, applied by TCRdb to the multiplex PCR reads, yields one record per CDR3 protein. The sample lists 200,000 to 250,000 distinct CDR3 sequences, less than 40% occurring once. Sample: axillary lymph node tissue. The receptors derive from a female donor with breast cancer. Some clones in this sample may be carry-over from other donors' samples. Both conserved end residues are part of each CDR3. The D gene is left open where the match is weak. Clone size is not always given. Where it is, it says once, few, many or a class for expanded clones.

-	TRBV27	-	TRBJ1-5	TGTGCCAGCAGTTCTCAACGGGGGACGAATCAGCCCCAGCATTTT	CASSSQRGTNQPQHF
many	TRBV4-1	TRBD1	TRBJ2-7	TGCGCCAGCAGCCAAGGACAGGGGTTACCCTACGAGCAGTACTTC	CASSQGQGLPYEQYF
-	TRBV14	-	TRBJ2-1	TGTGCCAGCAGCCAAGAGGTTCGGTTGGAAGGACTATTCTCCTACAATGAGCAGTTCTTC	CASSQEVRLEGLFSYNEQFF
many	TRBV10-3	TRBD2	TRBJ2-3	TGTGCCATCAGTCCGGGACTAGCGGGAGATACGCAGTATTTT	CAISPGLAGDTQYF
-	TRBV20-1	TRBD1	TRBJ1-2	TGCACTACTCGAGGGTCCCCGGGACAGAACTATGGCTACACCTTC	CTTRGSPGQNYGYTF
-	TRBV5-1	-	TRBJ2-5	TGCGCCAGCAGCTTGGCCCAAGAAGAGACCCAGTACTTC	CASSLAQEETQYF
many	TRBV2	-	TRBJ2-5	TGTGCCAGCAGTGACTCTAGTTTATGGACCCAGTACTTC	CASSDSSLWTQYF
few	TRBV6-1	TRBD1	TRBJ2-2	TGTGCCAGCAGCGACAGGGTCCGGGAGCTGTTTTTT	CASSDRVRELFF
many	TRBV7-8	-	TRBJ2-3	TGTGCCAGCAGCTTAGCGGCGCAGACCACAGATACGCAGTATTTT	CASSLAAQTTDTQYF
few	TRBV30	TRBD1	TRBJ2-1	TGTGCCTGGACCCCAGGGGGATACAATGAGCAGTTCTTC	CAWTPGGYNEQFF
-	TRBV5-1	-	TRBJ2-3	TGCGCCAGCAGCCCGGTAGCGGGCACAGATACGCAGTATTTT	CASSPVAGTDTQYF
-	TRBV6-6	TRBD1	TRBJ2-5	TGTGCCAGCAGTCGGGACAGTAACAATGAGACCCAGTACTTC	CASSRDSNNETQYF
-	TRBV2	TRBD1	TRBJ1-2	TGTGCCAGCGGGGGGTCCGGGACAGGGCGGTATGGCTACACCTTC	CASGGSGTGRYGYTF
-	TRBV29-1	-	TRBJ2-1	TGCAGCGCCTCGGGGACCAGCTCCTACAATGAGCAGTTCTTC	CSASGTSSYNEQFF
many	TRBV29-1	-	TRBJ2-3	TGCAGCGGTGGACGGGGGGCTTACACAGATACGCAGTATTTT	CSGGRGAYTDTQYF
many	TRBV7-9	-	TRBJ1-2	TGTGCCAGCAGCTTATTGGGGGAAGGCTACACCTTC	CASSLLGEGYTF
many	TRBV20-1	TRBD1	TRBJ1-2	TGCAGTGCTAGTTCCGGACAGGTTAACTATGGCTACACCTTC	CSASSGQVNYGYTF
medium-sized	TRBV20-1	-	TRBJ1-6	TGCAGTGCTAGTGGTACCGCCCGGAATTCACCCCTCCACTTT	CSASGTARNSPLHF
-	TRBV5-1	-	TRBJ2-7	TGCGCCAGCAGCTTCAGCGGAGCCAACTACGAGCAGTACTTC	CASSFSGANYEQYF
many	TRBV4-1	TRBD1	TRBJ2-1	TGCGCCAGCAGCCCGAGACAGGGAGCTACGACCTACAATGAGCAGTTCTTC	CASSPRQGATTYNEQFF
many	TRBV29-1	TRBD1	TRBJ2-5	TGCAGCTCAGGACAGGGTAAAAAAGAGACCCAGTACTTC	CSSGQGKKETQYF
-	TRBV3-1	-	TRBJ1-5	TGTGCCAGCAGCCAAGGCGCAGCCAGAAATCAGCCCCAGCATTTT	CASSQGAARNQPQHF
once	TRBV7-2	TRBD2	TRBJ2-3	TGTGCCAGCAGCCCCTATAGCGGGAGGTTTACCGGGGATACGCAGTATTTT	CASSPYSGRFTGDTQYF
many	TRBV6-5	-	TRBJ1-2	TGTGCCAGCAGTCACTCGAAGTCGGCCAGAACACCCACGAGCTATGGCTACACCTTC	CASSHSKSARTPTSYGYTF
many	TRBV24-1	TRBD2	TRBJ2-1	TGTGCCACCAGTGATCCGAGCGGGAGCGCCTACAATGAGCAGTTCTTC	CATSDPSGSAYNEQFF
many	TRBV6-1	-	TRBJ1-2	TGTGCCAGCAGCCCCAGCGGACGGAACTATGGCTACACCTTC	CASSPSGRNYGYTF
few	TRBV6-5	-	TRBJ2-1	TGTGCCAGCAGTTATGGCGGAAGCTCCTACAATGAGCAGTTCTTC	CASSYGGSSYNEQFF
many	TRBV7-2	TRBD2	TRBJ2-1	TGTGCCAGCAGCTTAGGGCGGGAGAATACTGAGCAGTTCTTC	CASSLGRENTEQFF
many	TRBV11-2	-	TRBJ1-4	TGTGCCAGCAGCTTATCCGGGATTAATGAAAAACTGTTTTTT	CASSLSGINEKLFF
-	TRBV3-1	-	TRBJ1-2	TGTGCCAGCAGCCAAGATTTAGGGAGTGGTGGCTACACCTTC	CASSQDLGSGGYTF